This entry features one TCR beta chain sequence. The data derive from a study of OX40 agonist ivuxolimab in advanced cancers. Repertoires were generated with immunoSEQ multiplex PCR, while TCRdb's copy carries only in-frame clones and drops some. The sample includes about 61,000 clones, approximately 92% of them seen just once. Trimming removed 4 bases at V and 3 bases at J, with 19 bases between. Per germline, CDR1 LNHDA and CDR2 SQIVND (reference sequence). This CDR3 is built from 17 residues. This clonotype was obtained from an adult with an advanced solid tumor such as melanoma, head and neck, liver or kidney cancer. The material sequenced was CD4+ or CD8+ T cells sorted from blood, taken in a trial of the OX40 agonist ivuxolimab. The gene calls are TRBV19 and TRBJ1-5; possible D gene TRBD1, 6 bases. The CDR3 nucleotides read TGTGCCAGTAGTACAGAGGGACATTACCCCTACAATCAGCCCCAGCATTTT. It yields the protein CASSTEGHYPYNQPQHF.